The next 20 T cell receptor beta chains were all read from a single sample in a study of T cell responses to AZD1222 COVID-19 vaccine. Sequencing used immunoSEQ multiplex PCR; TCRdb keeps in-frame clones, though not all of them. The profile shows some 180,000 clones, around 85% of them singletons. The sample here was peripheral blood, taken 28 days after the second AZD1222 dose. The source of these receptors is an adult who received the AZD1222 COVID-19 vaccine.

The chain carries TRBV7-2 and TRBJ2-7; possibly TRBD2 for D (6 bases). The V and J ends lost 5 bases and 6 bases respectively, with 20 bases between them. CDR3 size: 15 residues. Germline assignment: CDR1 SGHTA and CDR2 FQGNSA. CDR3 DNA: TGTGCCAGCAGCCTGGGACTCATCGGGTCGGGCGAGCAGTACTTC. Its translation is CASSLGLIGSGEQYF.

This sequence joins TRBV10-3 and TRBJ1-2; D is ambiguous. The CDR3 runs to 11 residues. Deletions cut 6 bases from V and 3 bases from J, with 5 bases between. Germline V CDR1 and CDR2: ENHRY, SYGVKD. The CDR3 DNA follows: TGTGCCATCAGGGAACACTATGGCTACACCTTC. Amino acid sequence: CAIREHYGYTF.

V is TRBV12-3 or TRBV12-4 and J is TRBJ2-1, with no clear D. The V and J ends lost 3 bases and 6 bases respectively, with 9 bases between them. The CDR3 is 13 amino acids. In DNA form, the CDR3 reads TGTGCCAGCAGTTTCAACCATATCAATGAGCAGTTCTTC. Protein: CASSFNHINEQFF.

This chain uses TRBV7-2 with TRBJ2-6; D uncertain. The CDR3 spans 16 residues. V lost 6 bases, J lost 0 bases, and 12 bases lay in between. Germline CDR1 and CDR2: SGHTA and FQGNSA. The CDR3 bases are TGTGCCAGCAGACCAGCACCAAACTCTGGGGCCAACGTCCTGACTTTC. Translating gives CASRPAPNSGANVLTF. The whole variable domain, remainder taken from reference TRBV7-2 and TRBJ2-6, is GAGVSQSPSNKVTEKGKDVELRCDPISGHTALYWYRQSLGQGLEFLIYFQGNSAPDKSGLPSDRFSAERTGGSVSTLTIQRTQQEDSAVYLCASRPAPNSGANVLTFGAGSRLTVL.

The CDR3: CASSPLGPGNYGYTF. The DNA of the CDR3 is TGTGCCAGCTCACCACTGGGCCCAGGGAACTATGGCTACACCTTC. The chain couples TRBV18 to TRBJ1-2; maybe TRBD1 (5 bases). Between the trimmed V and J ends, which lost 1 base and 2 bases, there was a span of 11 bases. The CDR3 is made up of 15 amino acids. From germline, CDR1 is KGHSH and CDR2 LQKENI.

V gene TRBV18 combines with J gene TRBJ1-1; D remains ambiguous. Germline CDR1 and CDR2: KGHSH and LQKENI. The CDR3 loop spans 12 amino acids. The ends were cut back, 6 bases at V and 3 bases at J, with 8 bases in the middle. The CDR3 DNA is TGTGCCAGCTCCTCCGGGCACACTGAAGCTTTCTTT. Its protein product is CASSSGHTEAFF.

CDR3 DNA sequence: TGCGCCAGCAGTCCGGGACAGGGTCCGATAAAAGAGACCCAGTACTTC. This codes for CASSPGQGPIKETQYF. The chain joins TRBV10-1 to TRBJ2-5, with 9 bases aligning to TRBD1. Germline-derived CDR1 and CDR2 are WNHNN and SYGVQD (reference sequence). V trimming: 5 bases; J trimming: 3 bases; junction bases outside the gene matches: 10. The CDR3 has 16 amino acids.

V and J are TRBV29-1 and TRBJ1-1, with D uncertain. The V and J ends lost 7 bases and 6 bases respectively, with 9 bases between them. The CDR3 loop spans 10 amino acids. Germline lookup yields CDR1 SQVTM and CDR2 ANQGSEA. The CDR3 nucleotides are TGCAGCGCAGAGCGGGCTGAAGCTTTCTTT. Protein sequence: CSAERAEAFF.

The rearrangement joins TRBV7-9 to TRBJ2-1; no firm D call. This CDR3 has 12 amino acids. V was shortened by 1 base and J by 7 bases, with 5 bases between the two germline ends. Germline-derived CDR1 and CDR2 are SEHNR and FQNEAQ (reference sequence). Here the CDR3 reads CASSLDINEQFF. Written as DNA, the CDR3 is TGTGCCAGCAGCTTAGATATTAATGAGCAGTTCTTC.

This clone was seen a handful of times. V usage is TRBV29-1 and J usage is TRBJ1-3; no reliable D call. Germline CDR1 reads SQVTM; CDR2 reads ANQGSEA. V was shortened by 4 bases and J by 3 bases, with 10 bases between the two germline ends. The CDR3 is 13 amino acids. In nucleotides, the CDR3 is TGCAGCGTTGCGTCAATCGGTGGAAACACCATATATTTT. It codes for CSVASIGGNTIYF.

The V gene is TRBV20-1, the J gene TRBJ2-7, with D uncertain. This CDR3 spans 16 amino acids. Germline-derived CDR1 and CDR2 are DFQATT and SNEGSKA (reference sequence). Trimming left V 3 bases short and J 0 bases short, with 18 bases between. Written as DNA, the CDR3 is TGCAGTGCTAGTTTCTTTCAGGCGGCCAGCTCCTACGAGCAGTACTTC. It codes for CSASFFQAASSYEQYF.

This clone was picked up a small number of times. J is TRBJ1-4 and V is TRBV7-8; D perhaps matches TRBD1 (5 bases). Per germline, CDR1 SGHVS and CDR2 FQNEAQ. The V and J ends lost 5 bases and 0 bases respectively, with 19 bases between them. The CDR3 extends over 18 amino acids. CDR3 amino acids: CASSPREGTLATNEKLFF. CDR3 sequence (DNA): TGTGCCAGCAGCCCCCGGGAAGGGACCCTTGCAACTAATGAAAAACTGTTTTTT.

This clone was detected a few times. This sequence joins TRBV6-1 and TRBJ2-6; D gene uncertain. The CDR3 is 14 residues long. V dropped 3 bases and J dropped 1 base, with 4 bases sitting between them. Germline V CDR1 and CDR2: MNHNS, SASEGT. CDR3 amino acids: CASSDRSGANVLTF. In nucleotides, the CDR3 is TGTGCCAGCAGTGACAGATCTGGGGCCAACGTCCTGACTTTC.

V usage is TRBV6-5 and J usage is TRBJ2-5, with D hard to call. Germline V CDR1 and CDR2: MNHEY, SVGAGI. This CDR3 spans 12 amino acids. V was clipped by 10 bases and J by 0 bases, with 9 bases between them. CDR3: CAILPYQETQYF. The DNA of the CDR3 is TGTGCCATTCTACCTTACCAAGAGACCCAGTACTTC.

This sequence joins TRBV18 and TRBJ1-1; 7 nucleotides match TRBD1. The germline gives CDR1 KGHSH, CDR2 LQKENI. The CDR3 extends over 16 amino acids. Trimming at V came to 4 bases and at J to 1 base, leaving 9 bases not matched to a gene. The CDR3 nucleotides are TGTGCCAGCTCACTCTCTCCGGGACAGAGGAACACTGAAGCTTTCTTT. This sequence encodes CASSLSPGQRNTEAFF.

V usage is TRBV18 and J usage is TRBJ2-3; possibly TRBD1 for D (5 bases). The CDR3 runs 16 residues. Per germline, CDR1 KGHSH and CDR2 LQKENI. V was cut by 0 bases and J by 0 bases, with 10 bases left in between. The CDR3 spells CASSPPRGTSTDTQYF. CDR3 nucleotides: TGTGCCAGCTCACCACCTAGGGGAACAAGCACAGATACGCAGTATTTT. Full variable domain (outside the CDR3, taken from reference TRBV18 and TRBJ2-3): NAGVMQNPRHLVRRRGQEARLRCSPMKGHSHVYWYRQLPEEGLKFMVYLQKENIIDESGMPKERFSAEFPKEGPSILRIQQVVRGDSAAYFCASSPPRGTSTDTQYFGPGTRLTVL.

The V gene is TRBV6-5, the J gene TRBJ2-7; D uncertain. V lost 2 bases and J 6 bases, leaving 8 bases between the germline ends. This CDR3 contains 12 residues. Germline CDR1 reads MNHEY; CDR2 reads SVGAGI. The CDR3 loop reads CASSYTAIEQYF. CDR3 coding DNA: TGTGCCAGCAGTTACACAGCGATCGAGCAGTACTTC.

In regard to this clone: Other DNA sequences of this sample code for an identical CDR3. This chain uses TRBV5-1 with TRBJ2-3; 8 nucleotides agree with TRBD1. Germline loops: CDR1 SGHRS, CDR2 YFSETQ. There are 14 residues in the CDR3. V lost 4 bases to trimming and J lost 3 bases; unmatched junction nucleotides: 4. CDR3 sequence reads: CASSPGQGTDTQYF. The CDR3 coding sequence is TGCGCCAGCAGCCCAGGACAGGGAACAGATACGCAGTATTTT. Filled out from reference TRBV5-1 and TRBJ2-3, the complete variable domain reads KAGVTQTPRYLIKTRGQQVTLSCSPISGHRSVSWYQQTPGQGLQFLFEYFSETQRNKGNFPGRFSGRQFSNSRSEMNVSTLELGDSALYLCASSPGQGTDTQYFGPGTRLTVL.

The chain links TRBV13 to TRBJ2-7; no reliable D call. This CDR3 is built from 11 residues. The V gene lost 5 bases and the J gene lost 6 bases, with 8 bases spanning the gap. Germline V gene lookup returns CDR1 PRHDT and CDR2 FYEKMQ (reference sequence). CDR3 region: CASSQRFEQYF. The DNA for the CDR3 is TGTGCCAGCAGCCAGCGTTTCGAGCAGTACTTC.

In its sample, this clone was seen a few times. The chain has TRBV4-3 and TRBJ2-1, with a tentative D call TRBD2 (7 bases). The CDR3 consists of 18 residues. From germline, CDR1 is LGHNA and CDR2 YSLEER. V shed 1 base and J shed 5 bases, with 21 bases lying between them. The CDR3, as DNA: TGCGCCAGCAGCCAAGGAGGGGGGGTCAGGGGTTGGCACAATGAGCAGTTCTTC. Protein product: CASSQGGGVRGWHNEQFF.